This TCR beta chain is from a study of blood T cell repertoires in COVID-19. TCRdb keeps only in-frame clones here, not all; method: immunoSEQ multiplex PCR. This sample has some 320,000 clones, with roughly 90% found just once. Participants had their cohort set by participant-reported clinical history. CDR1 SEHNR and CDR2 FQNEAQ come from the germline V gene (reference sequence). V shed 4 bases and J shed 0 bases, with 6 bases lying between them. The CDR3 has 13 amino acids. This chain uses TRBV7-9 with TRBJ1-2; a weak D match, TRBD1 (5 bases). This sequence originates from a woman in her 30s who had been exposed to COVID-19. Sequencing was carried out using PBMCs or T cells enriched from blood (not recorded which). The CDR3 loop reads CASSSTANYGYTF. The CDR3 DNA reads TGTGCCAGCAGCTCGACAGCTAACTATGGCTACACCTTC.